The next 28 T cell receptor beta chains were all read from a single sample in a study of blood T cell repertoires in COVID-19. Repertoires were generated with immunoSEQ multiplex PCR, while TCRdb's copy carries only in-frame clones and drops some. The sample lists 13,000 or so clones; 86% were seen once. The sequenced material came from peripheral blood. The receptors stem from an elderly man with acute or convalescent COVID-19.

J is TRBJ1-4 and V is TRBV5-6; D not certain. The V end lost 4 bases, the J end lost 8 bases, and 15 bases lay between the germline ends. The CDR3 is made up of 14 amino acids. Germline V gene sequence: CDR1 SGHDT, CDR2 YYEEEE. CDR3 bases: TGTGCCAGCAGCCTGCGGATAGGGAGCGAAAAACTGTTTTTT. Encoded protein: CASSLRIGSEKLFF.

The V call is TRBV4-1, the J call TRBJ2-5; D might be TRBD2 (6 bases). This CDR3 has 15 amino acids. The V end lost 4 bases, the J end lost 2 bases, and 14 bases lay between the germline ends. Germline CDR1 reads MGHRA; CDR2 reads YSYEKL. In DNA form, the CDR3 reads TGCGCCAGCAGCCCCCTGGCGGGGTCTCAAGAGACCCAGTACTTC. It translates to CASSPLAGSQETQYF.

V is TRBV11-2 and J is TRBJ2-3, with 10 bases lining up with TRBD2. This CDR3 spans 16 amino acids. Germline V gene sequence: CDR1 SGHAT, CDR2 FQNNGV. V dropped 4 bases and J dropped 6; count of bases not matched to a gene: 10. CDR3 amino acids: CASSSGLAALQDTQYF. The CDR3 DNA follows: TGTGCCAGCAGCTCCGGACTAGCGGCCCTTCAGGATACGCAGTATTTT.

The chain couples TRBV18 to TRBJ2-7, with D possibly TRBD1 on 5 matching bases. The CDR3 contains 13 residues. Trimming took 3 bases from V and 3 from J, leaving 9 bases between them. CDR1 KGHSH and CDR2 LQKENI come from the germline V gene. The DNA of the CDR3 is TGTGCCAGCTCACCGGCCAGGGACTACGAGCAGTACTTC. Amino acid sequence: CASSPARDYEQYF. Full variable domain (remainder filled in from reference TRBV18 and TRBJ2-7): NAGVMQNPRHLVRRRGQEARLRCSPMKGHSHVYWYRQLPEEGLKFMVYLQKENIIDESGMPKERFSAEFPKEGPSILRIQQVVRGDSAAYFCASSPARDYEQYFGPGTRLTVT.

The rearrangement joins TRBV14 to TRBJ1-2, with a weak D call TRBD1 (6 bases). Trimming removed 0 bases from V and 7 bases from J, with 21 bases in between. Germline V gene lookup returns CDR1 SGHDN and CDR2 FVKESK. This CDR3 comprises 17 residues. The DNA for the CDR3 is TGTGCCAGCAGCCAAGACGAACCGGGCCCGAACAGGGCTGGCTACACCTTC. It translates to CASSQDEPGPNRAGYTF.

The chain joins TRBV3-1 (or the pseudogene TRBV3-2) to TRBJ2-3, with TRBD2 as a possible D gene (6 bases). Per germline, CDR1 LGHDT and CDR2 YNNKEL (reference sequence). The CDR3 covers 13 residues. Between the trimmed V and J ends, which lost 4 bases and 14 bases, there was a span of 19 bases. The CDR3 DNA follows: TGTGCCAGCAGCCCTCGCAGCGGGCTACCGGGGTATTTT. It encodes CASSPRSGLPGYF.

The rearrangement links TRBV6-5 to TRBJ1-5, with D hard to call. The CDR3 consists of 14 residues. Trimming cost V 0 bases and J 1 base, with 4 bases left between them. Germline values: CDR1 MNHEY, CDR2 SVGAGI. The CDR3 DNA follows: TGTGCCAGCAGTTACTCACAGAGCAATCAGCCCCAGCATTTT. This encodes CASSYSQSNQPQHF.

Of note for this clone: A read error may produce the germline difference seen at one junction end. The CDR3 loop is CASSSAPGFTYNEQFF. As DNA, the CDR3 is TGTGCTAGCAGCTCTGCCCCGGGATTTACCTACAATGAGCAGTTCTTC. The chain uses TRBV7-7 and TRBJ2-1; possible D gene TRBD2, 5 bases. Germline V CDR1 and CDR2: SSHAT, FNYEAQ (reference sequence). The CDR3 totals 16 residues.

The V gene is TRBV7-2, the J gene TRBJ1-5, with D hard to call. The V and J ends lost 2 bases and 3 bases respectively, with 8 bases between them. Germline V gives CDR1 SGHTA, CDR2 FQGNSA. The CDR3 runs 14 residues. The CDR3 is CASSLSQLNQPQHF. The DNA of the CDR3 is TGTGCCAGCAGCTTATCACAGCTCAATCAGCCCCAGCATTTT.

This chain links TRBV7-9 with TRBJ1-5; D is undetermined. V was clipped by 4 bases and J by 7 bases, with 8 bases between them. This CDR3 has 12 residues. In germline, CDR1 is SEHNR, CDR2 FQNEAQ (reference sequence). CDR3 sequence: CASSYSGQPQHF. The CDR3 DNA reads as TGTGCCAGCAGCTATTCGGGGCAGCCCCAGCATTTT.

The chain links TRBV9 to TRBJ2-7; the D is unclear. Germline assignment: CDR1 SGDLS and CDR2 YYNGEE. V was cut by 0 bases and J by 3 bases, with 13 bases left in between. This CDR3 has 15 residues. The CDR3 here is CASSVGLGGLYEQYF. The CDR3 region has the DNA TGTGCCAGCAGCGTAGGTCTTGGCGGCCTCTACGAGCAGTACTTC.

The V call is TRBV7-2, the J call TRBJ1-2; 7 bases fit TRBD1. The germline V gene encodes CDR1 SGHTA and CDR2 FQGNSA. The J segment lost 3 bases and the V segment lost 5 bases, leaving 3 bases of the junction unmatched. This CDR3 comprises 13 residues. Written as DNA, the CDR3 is TGTGCCAGCAGCATCGACAGGGACTATGGCTACACCTTC. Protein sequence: CASSIDRDYGYTF.

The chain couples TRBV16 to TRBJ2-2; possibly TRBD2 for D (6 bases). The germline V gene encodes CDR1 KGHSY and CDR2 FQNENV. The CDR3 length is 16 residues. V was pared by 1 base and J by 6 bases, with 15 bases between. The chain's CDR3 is CASSQYAGSRAGELFF. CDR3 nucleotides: TGTGCCAGCAGCCAATACGCGGGGAGCAGAGCCGGGGAGCTGTTTTTT.

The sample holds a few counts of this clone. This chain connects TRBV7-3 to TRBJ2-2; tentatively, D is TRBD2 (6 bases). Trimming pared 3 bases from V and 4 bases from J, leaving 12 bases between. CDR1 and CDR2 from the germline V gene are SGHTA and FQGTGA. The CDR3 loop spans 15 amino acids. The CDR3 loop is CASSLGLLGTGELFF. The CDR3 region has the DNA TGTGCCAGCAGCTTGGGACTCCTCGGCACCGGGGAGCTGTTTTTT. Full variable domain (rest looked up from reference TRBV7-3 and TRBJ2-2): GAGVSQTPSNKVTEKGKYVELRCDPISGHTALYWYRQSLGQGPEFLIYFQGTGAADDSGLPNDRFFAVRPEGSVSTLKIQRTERGDSAVYLCASSLGLLGTGELFFGEGSRLTVL.

CDR3 loop: CASSGTSGNTLSYNEQFF. The DNA of the CDR3 is TGCGCCAGCAGTGGGACTAGCGGAAATACTCTCTCCTACAATGAGCAGTTCTTC. J is TRBJ2-1 and V is TRBV4-1; the match to TRBD2 covers 11 bases. CDR1 is MGHRA and CDR2 is YSYEKL in the germline V gene. V was clipped by 6 bases and J by 0 bases; unmatched bases: 10. The CDR3 totals 18 residues.

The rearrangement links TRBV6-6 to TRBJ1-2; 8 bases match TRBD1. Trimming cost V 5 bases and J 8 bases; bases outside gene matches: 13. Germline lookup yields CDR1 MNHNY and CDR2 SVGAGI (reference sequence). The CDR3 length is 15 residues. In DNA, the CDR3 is TGTGCCAGCAGTCTCGCGTTCGGACAGGGTGGGGGCTACACCTTC. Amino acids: CASSLAFGQGGGYTF.

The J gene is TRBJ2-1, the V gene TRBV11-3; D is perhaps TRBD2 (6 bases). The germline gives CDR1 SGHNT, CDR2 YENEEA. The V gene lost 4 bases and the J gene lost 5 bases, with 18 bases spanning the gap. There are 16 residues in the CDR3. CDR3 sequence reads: CASSSLGGGFDNEQFF. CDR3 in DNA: TGTGCCAGCAGCTCCCTAGGAGGAGGGTTCGACAATGAGCAGTTCTTC.

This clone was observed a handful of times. CDR3 sequence: CASSATGTGGYTEAFF. DNA of the CDR3: TGTGCCAGCAGCGCAACCGGGACAGGGGGTTACACTGAAGCTTTCTTT. The rearrangement links TRBV4-2 to TRBJ1-1, with 11 bases aligning to TRBD1. The germline V gene encodes CDR1 LGHNA and CDR2 YNFKEQ. The trim removed 5 bases at V and 3 bases at J, leaving 8 bases unmatched. The CDR3 is 16 amino acids.

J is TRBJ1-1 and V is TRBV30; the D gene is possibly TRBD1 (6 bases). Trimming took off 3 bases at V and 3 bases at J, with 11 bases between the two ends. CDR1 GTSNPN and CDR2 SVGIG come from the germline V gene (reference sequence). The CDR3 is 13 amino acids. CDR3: CAWRSQGYTEAFF. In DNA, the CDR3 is TGTGCCTGGAGGTCACAGGGTTACACTGAAGCTTTCTTT.

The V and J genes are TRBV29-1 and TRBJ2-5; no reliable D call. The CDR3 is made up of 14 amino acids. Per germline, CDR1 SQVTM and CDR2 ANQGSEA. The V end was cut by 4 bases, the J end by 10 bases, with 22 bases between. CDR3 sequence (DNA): TGCAGCGTTGCCCCTGAGCAGGTCTCAGTTGGCCAGTACTTC. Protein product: CSVAPEQVSVGQYF.

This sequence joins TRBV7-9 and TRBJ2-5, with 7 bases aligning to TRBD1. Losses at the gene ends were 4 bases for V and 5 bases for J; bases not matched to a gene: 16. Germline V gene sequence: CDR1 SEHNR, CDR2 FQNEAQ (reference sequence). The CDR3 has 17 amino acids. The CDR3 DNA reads TGTGCCAGCAGCTACCTGTACAGGGGCGATGGGTTGGAGACCCAGTACTTC. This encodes CASSYLYRGDGLETQYF.

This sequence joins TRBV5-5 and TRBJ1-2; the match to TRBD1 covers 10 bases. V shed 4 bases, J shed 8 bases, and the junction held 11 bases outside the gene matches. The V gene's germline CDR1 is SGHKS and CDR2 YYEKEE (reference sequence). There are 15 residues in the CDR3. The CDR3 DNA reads TGTGCCAGCAGCGCCCCGGACAGGGGGTCCTACGGCTACACCTTC. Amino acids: CASSAPDRGSYGYTF.

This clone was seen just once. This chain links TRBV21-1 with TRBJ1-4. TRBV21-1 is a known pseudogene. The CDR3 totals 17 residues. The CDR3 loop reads CASSKPYYERSNEKLFF. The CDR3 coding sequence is TGTGCCAGCAGCAAACCCTATTATGAGAGATCCAATGAAAAACTGTTTTTT.

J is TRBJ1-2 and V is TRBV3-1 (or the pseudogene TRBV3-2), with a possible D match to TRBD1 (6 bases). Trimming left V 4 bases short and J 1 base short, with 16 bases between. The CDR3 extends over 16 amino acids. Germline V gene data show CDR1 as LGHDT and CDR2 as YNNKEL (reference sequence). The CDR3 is CASSPQARGINYGYTF. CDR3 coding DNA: TGTGCCAGCAGCCCGCAGGCCAGGGGAATTAACTATGGCTACACCTTC.

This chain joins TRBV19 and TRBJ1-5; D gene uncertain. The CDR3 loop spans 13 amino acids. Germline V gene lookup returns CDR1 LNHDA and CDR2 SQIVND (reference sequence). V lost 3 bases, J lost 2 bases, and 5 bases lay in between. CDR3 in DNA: TGTGCCAGTAGTATCACGGGCAATCAGCCCCAGCATTTT. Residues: CASSITGNQPQHF.

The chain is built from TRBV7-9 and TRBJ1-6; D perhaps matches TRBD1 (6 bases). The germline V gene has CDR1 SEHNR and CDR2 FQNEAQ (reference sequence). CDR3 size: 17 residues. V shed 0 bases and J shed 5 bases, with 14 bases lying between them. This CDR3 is CASSLARGGYDNSPLHF. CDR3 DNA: TGTGCCAGCAGCTTAGCGCGGGGGGGCTATGATAATTCACCCCTCCACTTT. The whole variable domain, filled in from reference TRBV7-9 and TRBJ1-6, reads DTGVSQNPRHKITKRGQNVTFRCDPISEHNRLYWYRQTLGQGPEFLTYFQNEAQLEKSRLLSDRFSAERPKGSFSTLEIQRTEQGDSAMYLCASSLARGGYDNSPLHFGNGTRLTVT.

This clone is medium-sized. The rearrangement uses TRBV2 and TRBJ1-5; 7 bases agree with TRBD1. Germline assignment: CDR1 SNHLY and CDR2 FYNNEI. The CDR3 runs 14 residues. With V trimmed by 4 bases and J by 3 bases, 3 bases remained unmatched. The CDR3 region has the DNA TGTGCCAGCAGTGGGGACAGCTCCAATCAGCCCCAGCATTTT. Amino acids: CASSGDSSNQPQHF.

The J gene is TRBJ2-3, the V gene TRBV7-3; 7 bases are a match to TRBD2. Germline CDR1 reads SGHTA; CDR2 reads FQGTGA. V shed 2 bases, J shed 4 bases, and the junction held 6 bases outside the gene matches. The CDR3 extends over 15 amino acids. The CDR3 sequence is CASSLGGSVADTQYF. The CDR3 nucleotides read TGTGCCAGCAGCTTAGGCGGGAGTGTAGCAGATACGCAGTATTTT. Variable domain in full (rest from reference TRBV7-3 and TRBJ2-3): GAGVSQTPSNKVTEKGKYVELRCDPISGHTALYWYRQSLGQGPEFLIYFQGTGAADDSGLPNDRFFAVRPEGSVSTLKIQRTERGDSAVYLCASSLGGSVADTQYFGPGTRLTVL.